This entry is about one TCR beta chain. The entry originates in a study of blood T cell repertoires in COVID-19. The wider study: Spain, Italy and the United States supplied samples that represented acute and convalescent COVID-19.

In the original analysis: Reference gene primer amplification gave nucleated cell count estimates. Sequencing used immunoSEQ multiplex PCR; TCRdb keeps in-frame clones, though not all of them. The DNA was the basis for D and trimming; V, J and clone size are from that table. The data hold roughly 68,000 clones, with approximately 91% observed a single time. V shed 1 base, J shed 5 bases, and the junction held 7 bases outside the gene matches. Germline V CDR1 and CDR2: SGHTA, FQGNSA. The CDR3 has 16 residues. The clonotype was recovered from a man in his forties or fifties with acute or convalescent COVID-19. The sequencing input was peripheral blood. This chain uses TRBV7-2 with TRBJ2-3; 9 bases line up with TRBD2. The CDR3 DNA reads TGTGCCAGCAGCTTAGTCCTAGCGGGGACCCGAGATACGCAGTATTTT. As protein: CASSLVLAGTRDTQYF.